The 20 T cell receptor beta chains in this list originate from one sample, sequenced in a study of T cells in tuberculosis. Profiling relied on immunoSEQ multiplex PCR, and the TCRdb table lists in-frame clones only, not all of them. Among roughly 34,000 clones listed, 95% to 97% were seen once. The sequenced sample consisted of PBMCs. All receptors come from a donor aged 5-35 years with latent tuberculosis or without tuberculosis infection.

CDR3 loop: CASRADSGNTIYF. CDR3 DNA: TGTGCCAGCAGGGCGGACTCGGGAAACACCATATATTTT. This sequence joins TRBV2 and TRBJ1-3, with unresolved D. Trimming shortened V by 6 bases and J by 4 bases, and 10 bases separated the two germline ends. The CDR3 extends over 13 amino acids. Germline V gene sequence: CDR1 SNHLY, CDR2 FYNNEI.

The CDR3 here is CASSKAGATYEQYF. In DNA form, the CDR3 reads TGTGCCAGTAGTAAAGCGGGAGCCACCTACGAGCAGTACTTC. This sequence joins TRBV19 and TRBJ2-7; 8 bases line up with TRBD2. With 4 bases clipped from V and 2 bases from J, the junction kept 4 bases outside the gene matches. The CDR3 has 14 residues. The germline CDR1 and CDR2 sequences are LNHDA and SQIVND (reference sequence).

The CDR3 protein is CASRRLAGYEQYF. The CDR3 DNA follows: TGTGCCAGCAGGAGACTAGCGGGTTACGAGCAGTACTTC. The chain has TRBV6-1 and TRBJ2-7, with 10 bases fitting TRBD2. The length of the CDR3 is 13 residues. The germline V gene encodes CDR1 MNHNS and CDR2 SASEGT. Trimming cost V 6 bases and J 4 bases; bases outside gene matches: 3.

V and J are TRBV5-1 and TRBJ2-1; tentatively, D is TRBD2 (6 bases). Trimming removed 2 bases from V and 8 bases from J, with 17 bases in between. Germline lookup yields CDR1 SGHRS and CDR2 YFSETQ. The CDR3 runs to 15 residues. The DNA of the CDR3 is TGCGCCAGCAGCTTAACTCTTTCGGGAGTATATGAGCAGTTCTTC. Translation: CASSLTLSGVYEQFF.

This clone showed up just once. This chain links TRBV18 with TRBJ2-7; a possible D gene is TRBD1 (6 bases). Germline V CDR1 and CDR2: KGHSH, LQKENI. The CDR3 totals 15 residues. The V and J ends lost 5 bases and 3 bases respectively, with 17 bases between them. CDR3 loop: CASSLAGATNYEQYF. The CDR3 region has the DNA TGTGCCAGCTCATTAGCAGGGGCAACCAACTACGAGCAGTACTTC.

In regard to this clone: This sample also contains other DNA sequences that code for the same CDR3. The CDR3 loop reads CASSQGQGAGVYEQYF. The CDR3 nucleotides read TGTGCCAGCAGCCAAGGACAGGGGGCCGGAGTATACGAGCAGTACTTC. V and J are TRBV4-2 and TRBJ2-7, with 10 bases fitting TRBD1. CDR1 and CDR2 from the germline V gene are LGHNA and YNFKEQ. V dropped 1 base and J dropped 4; count of bases not matched to a gene: 7. This CDR3 contains 16 residues.

This chain's CDR3 is CASSYSPGLNYGYTF. The CDR3 DNA follows: TGTGCCAGCAGTTACTCGCCGGGGTTAAACTATGGCTACACCTTC. The chain recombines TRBV6-5 with TRBJ1-2; D not resolved. The CDR3 sequence is 15 residues long. Deletions cut 0 bases from V and 2 bases from J, with 10 bases between. The germline gives CDR1 MNHEY, CDR2 SVGAGI.

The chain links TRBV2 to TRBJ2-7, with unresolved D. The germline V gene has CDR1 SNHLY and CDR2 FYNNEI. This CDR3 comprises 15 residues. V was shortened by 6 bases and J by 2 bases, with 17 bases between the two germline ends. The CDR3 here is CASSKEVSRTYEQYF. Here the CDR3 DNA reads TGTGCCAGCAGCAAAGAGGTTAGCAGAACCTACGAGCAGTACTTC.

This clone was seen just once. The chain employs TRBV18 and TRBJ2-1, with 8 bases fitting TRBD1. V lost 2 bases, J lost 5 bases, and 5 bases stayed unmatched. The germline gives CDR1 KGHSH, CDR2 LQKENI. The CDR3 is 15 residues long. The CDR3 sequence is CASSPTQGANNEQFF. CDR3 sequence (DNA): TGTGCCAGCTCACCAACTCAGGGGGCGAACAATGAGCAGTTCTTC. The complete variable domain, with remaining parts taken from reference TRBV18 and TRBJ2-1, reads NAGVMQNPRHLVRRRGQEARLRCSPMKGHSHVYWYRQLPEEGLKFMVYLQKENIIDESGMPKERFSAEFPKEGPSILRIQQVVRGDSAAYFCASSPTQGANNEQFFGPGTRLTVL.

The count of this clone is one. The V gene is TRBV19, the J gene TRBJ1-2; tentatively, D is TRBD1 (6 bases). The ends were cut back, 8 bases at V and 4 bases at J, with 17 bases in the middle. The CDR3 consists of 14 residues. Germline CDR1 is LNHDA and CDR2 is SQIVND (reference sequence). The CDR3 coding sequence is TGTGCCAGTCGTGCAGGGGCCGTCGGCTATGGCTACACCTTC. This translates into CASRAGAVGYGYTF.

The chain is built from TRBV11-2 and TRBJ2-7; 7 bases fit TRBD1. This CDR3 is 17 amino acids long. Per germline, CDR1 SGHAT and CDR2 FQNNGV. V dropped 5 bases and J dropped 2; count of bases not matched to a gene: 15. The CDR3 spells CASSPFRGTVKAYEQYF. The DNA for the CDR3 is TGTGCCAGCAGCCCCTTTAGGGGGACAGTGAAGGCCTACGAGCAGTACTTC.

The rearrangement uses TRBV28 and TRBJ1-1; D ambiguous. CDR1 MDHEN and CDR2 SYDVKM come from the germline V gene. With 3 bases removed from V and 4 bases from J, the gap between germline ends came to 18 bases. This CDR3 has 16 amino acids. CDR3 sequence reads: CASSFLGLGAGTEAFF. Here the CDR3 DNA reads TGTGCCAGCAGTTTTTTGGGGTTAGGTGCGGGCACTGAAGCTTTCTTT.

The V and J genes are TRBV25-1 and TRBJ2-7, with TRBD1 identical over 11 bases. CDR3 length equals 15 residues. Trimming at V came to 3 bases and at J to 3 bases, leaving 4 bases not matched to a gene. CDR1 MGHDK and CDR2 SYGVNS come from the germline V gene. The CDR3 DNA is TGTGCCAGCAGTGAGCGGACAGGGGGCATCTACGAGCAGTACTTC. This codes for CASSERTGGIYEQYF.

The chain's CDR3 is CASSYGGIPSFGYTF. Written as DNA, the CDR3 is TGTGCCAGCAGCTACGGAGGGATTCCCTCTTTTGGCTACACCTTC. The chain recombines TRBV6-1 with TRBJ1-2; no definite D call. Trimming removed 6 bases from V and 7 bases from J, with 21 bases in between. The CDR3 is 15 residues long. Looked up from germline, CDR1 is MNHNS and CDR2 is SASEGT.

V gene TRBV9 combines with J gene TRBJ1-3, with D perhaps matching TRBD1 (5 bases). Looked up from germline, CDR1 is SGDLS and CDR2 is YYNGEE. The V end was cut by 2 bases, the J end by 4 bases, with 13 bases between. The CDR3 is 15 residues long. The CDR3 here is CASSVRGLGGNTIYF. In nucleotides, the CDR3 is TGTGCCAGCAGCGTTAGGGGCCTTGGCGGAAACACCATATATTTT.

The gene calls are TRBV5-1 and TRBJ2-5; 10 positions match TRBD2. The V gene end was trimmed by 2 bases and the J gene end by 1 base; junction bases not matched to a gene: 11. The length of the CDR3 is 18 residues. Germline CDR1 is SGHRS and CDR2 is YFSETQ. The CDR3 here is CASSFPGSTSGAQETQYF. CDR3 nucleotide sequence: TGCGCCAGCAGCTTCCCAGGGTCCACTAGCGGGGCCCAAGAGACCCAGTACTTC. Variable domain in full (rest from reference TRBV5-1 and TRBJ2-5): KAGVTQTPRYLIKTRGQQVTLSCSPISGHRSVSWYQQTPGQGLQFLFEYFSETQRNKGNFPGRFSGRQFSNSRSEMNVSTLELGDSALYLCASSFPGSTSGAQETQYFGPGTRLLVL.

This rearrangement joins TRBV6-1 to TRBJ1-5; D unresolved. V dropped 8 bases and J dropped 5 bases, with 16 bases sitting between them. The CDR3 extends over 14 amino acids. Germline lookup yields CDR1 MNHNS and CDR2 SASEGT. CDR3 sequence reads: CASSGPLVDQPQHF. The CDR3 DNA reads TGTGCCAGCTCTGGCCCCCTGGTGGATCAGCCCCAGCATTTT.

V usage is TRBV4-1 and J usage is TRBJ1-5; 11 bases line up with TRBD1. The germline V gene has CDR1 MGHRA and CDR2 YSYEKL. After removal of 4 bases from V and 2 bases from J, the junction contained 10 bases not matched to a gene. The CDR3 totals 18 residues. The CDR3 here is CASSLTGTGGSGNQPQHF. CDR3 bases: TGCGCCAGCAGCCTGACCGGGACAGGGGGTTCGGGCAATCAGCCCCAGCATTTT.

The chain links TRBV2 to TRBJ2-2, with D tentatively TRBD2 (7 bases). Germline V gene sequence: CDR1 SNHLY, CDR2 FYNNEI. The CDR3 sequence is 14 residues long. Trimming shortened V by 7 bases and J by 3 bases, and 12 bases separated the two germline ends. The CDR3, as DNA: TGTGCCAGCAATCCGGGGGGCTACACCGGGGAGCTGTTTTTT. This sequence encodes CASNPGGYTGELFF.

The CDR3 nucleotides are TGCGCCAGCAGGAAGGAGGACTATGGCTACACCTTC. It translates to CASRKEDYGYTF. The J gene is TRBJ1-2, the V gene TRBV10-2; D uncertain. The CDR3 sequence is 12 residues long. From germline, CDR1 is WSHSY and CDR2 SAAADI. V was pared by 6 bases and J by 3 bases, with 8 bases between.